This T cell receptor (beta chain) was sequenced during a study of blood T cell repertoires in COVID-19. In Seattle, patients joined the study during active infection and were tracked longitudinally. Clones were sequenced by immunoSEQ multiplex PCR, and TCRdb holds only the in-frame ones, with some missing. The sample lists 300,000 to 350,000 clones; roughly 86% were seen once. The clonotype was recovered from a man younger than 45 with COVID-19, enrolled during active disease. The sequencing sample was made of peripheral blood.

The CDR3 DNA reads as TGTGCCAGCAGCGTAGATCCCGGTGTTTCCACAGATACGCAGTATTTT. It specifies CASSVDPGVSTDTQYF. The chain employs TRBV9 and TRBJ2-3, with D unclear. CDR3 length: 16 residues. CDR1 and CDR2 (germline): SGDLS, YYNGEE. V shed 0 bases and J shed 2 bases, with 13 bases lying between them.